This T cell receptor (beta chain) was captured in a study of blood T cells in healthy people across ages. General study points: Correlation between TCR beta diversity and naive T cell percentage was strong. Older age coincided with a roughly linear decline in TCR beta diversity per million T cells. It was the long-lived donors that had more naive CD4+ cells and higher diversity than aged donors.

The CDR3 has 17 amino acids. The germline CDR1 and CDR2 sequences are LGHNA and YNFKEQ. As to this clonotype: Antigen unknown.

A second PCR, run for roughly 7 to 11 cycles, used a sample-barcoded 5' primer plus a J-beta primer mix. Each CDR3 protein gets one entry after TCRdb re-called the 5' RACE reads with MiXCR. The sample includes hundreds of thousands of distinct CDR3 sequences, approximately 55% seen only once; the top ten take approximately 41%. The chain combines TRBV4-2 with TRBJ2-7; D perhaps matches TRBD2 (6 bases). The J call may be mistaken, given a closer DNA end match to TRBJ2-4. The clonotype was recovered from an elderly man in good health. Sample: blood. CDR3 sequence reads: CASSPVRAGLAKNIQYF. DNA of the CDR3: TGTGCCAGCAGCCCGGTACGAGCGGGCCTAGCAAAAAACATTCAGTACTTC.